This TCR beta chain was captured by sequencing in a study of blood T cell repertoires in COVID-19. Study as a whole: Some COVID-19 samples were acute and others convalescent; all came from the United States, Italy and Spain. The analysed material was cDNA or gDNA that came from T cells, B-cell-depleted T cells, or PBMCs.

In the authors' methods: Cell counts per sample came from amplifying reference gene primers. Data came from immunoSEQ multiplex PCR; TCRdb stores just in-frame clones and leaves some out. The D gene and trimming were derived from the DNA, and the V and J assignments and clone size from that table. The data show 140,000 or so clones, approximately 87% seen once. This CDR3 region has 15 residues. Trimming removed 0 bases at V and 4 bases at J, with 11 bases between. The germline V gene has CDR1 SGHTS and CDR2 YDEGEE. The chain has TRBV5-8 and TRBJ1-5; a weak D match, TRBD1 (6 bases). Sequencing was carried out using peripheral blood. The sequence was collected from a man in his forties or fifties who had recovered from COVID-19. The DNA for the CDR3 is TGTGCCAGCAGCTTGGGGGGGGGCGAAAATCAGCCCCAGCATTTT. As protein: CASSLGGGENQPQHF. Based on the CDR3 plus reference TRBV5-8 and TRBJ1-5, the full variable domain is EAGVTQSPTHLIKTRGQQATLRCSPISGHTSVYWYQQALGLGLQFLLWYDEGEERNRGNFPPRFSGRQFPNYSSELNVNALELEDSALYLCASSLGGGENQPQHFGDGTRLSIL.